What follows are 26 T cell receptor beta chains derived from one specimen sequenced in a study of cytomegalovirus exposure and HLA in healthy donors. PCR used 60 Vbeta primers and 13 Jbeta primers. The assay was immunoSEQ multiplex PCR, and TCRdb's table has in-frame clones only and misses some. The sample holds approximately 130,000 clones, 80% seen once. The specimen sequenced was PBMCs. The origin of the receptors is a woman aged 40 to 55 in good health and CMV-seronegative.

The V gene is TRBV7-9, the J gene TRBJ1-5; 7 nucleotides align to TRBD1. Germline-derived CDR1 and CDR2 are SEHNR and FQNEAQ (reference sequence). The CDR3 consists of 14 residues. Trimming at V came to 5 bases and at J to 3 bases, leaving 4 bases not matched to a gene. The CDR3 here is CASSLGQDNQPQHF. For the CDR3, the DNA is TGTGCCAGCAGCCTTGGACAGGACAATCAGCCCCAGCATTTT.

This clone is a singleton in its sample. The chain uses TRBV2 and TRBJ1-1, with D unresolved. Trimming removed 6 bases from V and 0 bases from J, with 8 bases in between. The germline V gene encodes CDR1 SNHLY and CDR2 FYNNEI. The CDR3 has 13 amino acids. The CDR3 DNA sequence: TGTGCCAGCAGCACAGTTCTGAACACTGAAGCTTTCTTT. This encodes CASSTVLNTEAFF.

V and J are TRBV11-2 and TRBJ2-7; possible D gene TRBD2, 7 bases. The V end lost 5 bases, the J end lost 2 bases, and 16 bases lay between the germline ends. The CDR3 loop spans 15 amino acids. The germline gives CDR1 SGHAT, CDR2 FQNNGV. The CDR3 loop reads CASSLSGGTPYEQYF. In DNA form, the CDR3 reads TGTGCCAGCAGCCTCTCGGGGGGCACACCCTACGAGCAGTACTTC. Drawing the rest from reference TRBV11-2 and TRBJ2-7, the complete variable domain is EAGVAQSPRYKIIEKRQSVAFWCNPISGHATLYWYQQILGQGPKLLIQFQNNGVVDDSQLPKDRFSAERLKGVDSTLKIQPAKLEDSAVYLCASSLSGGTPYEQYFGPGTRLTVT.

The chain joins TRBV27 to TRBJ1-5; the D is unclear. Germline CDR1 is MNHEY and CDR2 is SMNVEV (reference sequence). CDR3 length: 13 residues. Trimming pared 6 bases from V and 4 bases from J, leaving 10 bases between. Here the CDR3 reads CASSPGRNQPQHF. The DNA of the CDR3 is TGTGCCAGCAGCCCCGGGAGGAATCAGCCCCAGCATTTT.

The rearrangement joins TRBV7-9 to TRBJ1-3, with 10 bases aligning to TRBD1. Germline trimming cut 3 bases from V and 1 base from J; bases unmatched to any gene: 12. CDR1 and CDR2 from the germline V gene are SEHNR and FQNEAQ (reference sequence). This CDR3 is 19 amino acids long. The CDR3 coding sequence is TGTGCCAGCAGCTTTTTCCGGACAGGGGGGCGGTGGTCTGGAAACACCATATATTTT. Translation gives CASSFFRTGGRWSGNTIYF.

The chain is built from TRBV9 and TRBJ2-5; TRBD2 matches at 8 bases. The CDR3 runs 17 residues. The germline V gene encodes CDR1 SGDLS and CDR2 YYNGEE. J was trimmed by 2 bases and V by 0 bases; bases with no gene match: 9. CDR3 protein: CASSVVGSGASQETQYF. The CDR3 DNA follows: TGTGCCAGCAGCGTAGTAGGTAGCGGGGCCAGTCAAGAGACCCAGTACTTC.

CDR3 amino acids: CASKRPGDTQYF. CDR3 coding DNA: TGTGCCAGCAAGAGGCCGGGGGATACGCAGTATTTT. This sequence joins TRBV6-4 and TRBJ2-3, with D maybe TRBD2 (5 bases). Looked up from germline, CDR1 is MRHNA and CDR2 is SNTAGT. CDR3 length: 12 residues. V was clipped by 7 bases and J by 6 bases, with 11 bases between them.

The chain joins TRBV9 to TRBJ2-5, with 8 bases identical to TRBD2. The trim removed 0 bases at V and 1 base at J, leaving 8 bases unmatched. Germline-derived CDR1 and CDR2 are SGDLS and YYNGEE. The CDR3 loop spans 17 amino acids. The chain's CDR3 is CASSVEVTSGPQETQYF. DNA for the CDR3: TGTGCCAGCAGCGTAGAGGTAACTAGCGGACCCCAAGAGACCCAGTACTTC.

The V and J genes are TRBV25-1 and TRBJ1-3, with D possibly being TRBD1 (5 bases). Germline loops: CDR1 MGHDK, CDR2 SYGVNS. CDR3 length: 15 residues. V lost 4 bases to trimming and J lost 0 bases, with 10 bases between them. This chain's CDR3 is CASSGQGFSGNTIYF. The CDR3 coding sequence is TGTGCCAGCAGTGGGCAGGGCTTCTCTGGAAACACCATATATTTT.

This CDR3 reads CASSTGGGTEAFF. As DNA, the CDR3 is TGTGCCAGCAGTACAGGGGGCGGCACTGAAGCTTTCTTT. The rearrangement joins TRBV28 to TRBJ1-1; 9 positions agree with TRBD1. The length of the CDR3 is 13 residues. With V trimmed by 5 bases and J by 4 bases, 2 bases remained unmatched. Germline CDR1 is MDHEN and CDR2 is SYDVKM. Variable domain in full (rest from reference TRBV28 and TRBJ1-1): DVKVTQSSRYLVKRTGEKVFLECVQDMDHENMFWYRQDPGLGLRLIYFSYDVKMKEKGDIPEGYSVSREKKERFSLILESASTNQTSMYLCASSTGGGTEAFFGQGTRLTVV.

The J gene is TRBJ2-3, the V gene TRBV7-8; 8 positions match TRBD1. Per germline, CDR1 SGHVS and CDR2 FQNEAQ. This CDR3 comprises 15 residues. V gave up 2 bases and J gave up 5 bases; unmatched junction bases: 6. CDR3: CASSLSHRGEDTQYF. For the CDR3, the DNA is TGTGCCAGCAGCTTATCCCACAGGGGGGAAGATACGCAGTATTTT.

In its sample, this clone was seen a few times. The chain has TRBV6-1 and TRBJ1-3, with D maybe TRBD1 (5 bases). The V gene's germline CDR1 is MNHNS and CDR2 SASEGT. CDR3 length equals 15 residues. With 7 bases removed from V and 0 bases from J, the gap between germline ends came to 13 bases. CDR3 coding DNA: TGTGCCAGCAAAGTAGGGGCCCTCTCTGGAAACACCATATATTTT. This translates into CASKVGALSGNTIYF.

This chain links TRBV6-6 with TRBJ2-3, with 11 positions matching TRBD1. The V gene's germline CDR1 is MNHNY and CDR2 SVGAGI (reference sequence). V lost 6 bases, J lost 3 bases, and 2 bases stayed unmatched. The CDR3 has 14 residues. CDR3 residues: CASRRDRGTDTQYF. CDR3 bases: TGTGCCAGCAGGCGGGACAGGGGGACAGATACGCAGTATTTT.

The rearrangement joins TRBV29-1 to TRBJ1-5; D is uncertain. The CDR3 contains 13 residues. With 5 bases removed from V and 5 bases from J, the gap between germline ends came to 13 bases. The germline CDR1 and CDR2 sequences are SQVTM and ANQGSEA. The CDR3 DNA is TGCAGCGTTAGGGCGGGCGATTATCAGCCCCAGCATTTT. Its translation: CSVRAGDYQPQHF.

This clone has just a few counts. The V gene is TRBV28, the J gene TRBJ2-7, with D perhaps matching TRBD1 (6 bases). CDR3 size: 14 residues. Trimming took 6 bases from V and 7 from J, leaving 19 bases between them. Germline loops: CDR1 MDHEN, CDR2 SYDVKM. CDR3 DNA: TGTGCCAGCAGGGAGCCCCGACAGACAGGAGAGCAGTACTTC. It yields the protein CASREPRQTGEQYF.

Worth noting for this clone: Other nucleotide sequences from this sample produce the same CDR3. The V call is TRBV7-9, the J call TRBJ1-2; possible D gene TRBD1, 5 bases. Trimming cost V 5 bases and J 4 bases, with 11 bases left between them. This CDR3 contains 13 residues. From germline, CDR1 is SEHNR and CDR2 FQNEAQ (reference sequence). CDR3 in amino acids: CASSLAGGYGYTF. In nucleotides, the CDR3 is TGTGCCAGCAGCCTCGCGGGGGGCTATGGCTACACCTTC. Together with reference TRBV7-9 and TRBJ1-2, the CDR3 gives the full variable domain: DTGVSQNPRHKITKRGQNVTFRCDPISEHNRLYWYRQTLGQGPEFLTYFQNEAQLEKSRLLSDRFSAERPKGSFSTLEIQRTEQGDSAMYLCASSLAGGYGYTFGSGTRLTVV.

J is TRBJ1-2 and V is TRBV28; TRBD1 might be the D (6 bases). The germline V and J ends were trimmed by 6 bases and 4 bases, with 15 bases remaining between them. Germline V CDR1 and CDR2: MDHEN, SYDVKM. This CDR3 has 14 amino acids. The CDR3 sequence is CASRLRTATYGYTF. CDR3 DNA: TGTGCCAGCAGGCTAAGGACAGCTACCTATGGCTACACCTTC.

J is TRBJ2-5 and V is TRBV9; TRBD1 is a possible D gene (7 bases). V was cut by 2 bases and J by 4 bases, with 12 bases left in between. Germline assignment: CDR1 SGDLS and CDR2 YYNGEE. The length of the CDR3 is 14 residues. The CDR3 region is CASSVRQGGETQYF. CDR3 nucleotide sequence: TGTGCCAGCAGCGTCAGACAGGGAGGAGAGACCCAGTACTTC.

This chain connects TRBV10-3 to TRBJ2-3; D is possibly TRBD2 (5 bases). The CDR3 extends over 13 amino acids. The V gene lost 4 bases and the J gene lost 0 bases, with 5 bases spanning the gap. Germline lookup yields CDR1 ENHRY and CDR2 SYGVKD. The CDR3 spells CAISGTSTDTQYF. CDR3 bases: TGTGCCATCAGTGGGACTAGCACAGATACGCAGTATTTT.

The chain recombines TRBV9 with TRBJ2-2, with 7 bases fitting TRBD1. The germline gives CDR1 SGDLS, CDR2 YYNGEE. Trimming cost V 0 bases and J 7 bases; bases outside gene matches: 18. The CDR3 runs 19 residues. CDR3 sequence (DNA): TGTGCCAGCAGCGTAGCTTCCCCCGACTACAACAGGGGTGTCGGGGAGCTGTTTTTT. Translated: CASSVASPDYNRGVGELFF.

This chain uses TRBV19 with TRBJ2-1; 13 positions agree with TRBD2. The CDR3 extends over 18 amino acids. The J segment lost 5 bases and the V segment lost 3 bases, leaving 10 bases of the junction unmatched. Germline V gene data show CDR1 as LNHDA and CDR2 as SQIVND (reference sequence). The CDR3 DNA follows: TGTGCCAGTAGTATGGTAAGCGGCGGGACTAGCGGGAACAATGAGCAGTTCTTC. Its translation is CASSMVSGGTSGNNEQFF.

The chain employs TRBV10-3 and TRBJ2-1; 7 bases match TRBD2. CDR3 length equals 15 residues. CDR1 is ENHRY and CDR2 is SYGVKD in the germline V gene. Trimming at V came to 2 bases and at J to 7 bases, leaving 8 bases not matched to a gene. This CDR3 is CAISEVASGANEQFF. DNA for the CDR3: TGTGCCATCAGTGAGGTGGCTAGCGGAGCTAATGAGCAGTTCTTC.

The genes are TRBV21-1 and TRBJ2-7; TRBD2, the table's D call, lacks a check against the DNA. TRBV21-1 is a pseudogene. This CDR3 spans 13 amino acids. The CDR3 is CASSKGKADEQYF. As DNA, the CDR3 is TGTGCCAGCAGCAAAGGAAAGGCGGACGAGCAGTACTTC.

CDR3 bases: TGTGCCAGCAGTTTAGGCGTGGAGTACTATGGCTACACCTTC. This translates into CASSLGVEYYGYTF. The rearrangement joins TRBV28 to TRBJ1-2; D is undetermined. Between the trimmed V and J ends, which lost 2 bases and 3 bases, there was a span of 10 bases. Germline CDR1 and CDR2: MDHEN and SYDVKM. The CDR3 loop spans 14 amino acids.

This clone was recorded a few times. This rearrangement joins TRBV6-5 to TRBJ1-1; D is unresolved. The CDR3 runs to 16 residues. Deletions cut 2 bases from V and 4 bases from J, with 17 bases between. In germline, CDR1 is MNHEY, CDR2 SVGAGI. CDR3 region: CASSYESGAFSTEAFF. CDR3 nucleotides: TGTGCCAGCAGTTACGAGAGCGGAGCCTTTAGCACTGAAGCTTTCTTT.

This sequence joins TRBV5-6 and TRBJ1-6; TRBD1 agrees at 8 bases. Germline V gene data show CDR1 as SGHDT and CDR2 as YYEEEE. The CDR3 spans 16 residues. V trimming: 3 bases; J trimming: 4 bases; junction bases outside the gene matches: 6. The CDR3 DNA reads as TGTGCCAGCAGCTCTGCCGGGACAGGTTATAATTCACCCCTCCACTTT. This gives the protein CASSSAGTGYNSPLHF.